Listed here are 16 T cell receptor beta chains from one sample, sequenced in a study of T cells in Graves' hyperthyroidism and ophthalmopathy. TCR beta CDR3 regions were amplified from RNA. The TCR CDR3 was amplified in a first-round RT-PCR using the HTBI primer set. TCRdb used MiXCR to reprocess the multiplex PCR reads, holding one entry per CDR3 protein. Among about 530,000 distinct CDR3 sequences listed, about a sixth were seen once. The sequenced sample was blood. These TCRs come from a woman between 18 and 30 years old with Graves' ophthalmopathy.

Comments on this clonotype: Since a much larger clone is just one base distant, this may be a read error. The rearrangement uses TRBV9 and TRBJ1-1; D not certain. V was trimmed by 0 bases and J by 6 bases, leaving 15 bases between them. CDR1 is SGDLS and CDR2 is YYNGEE in the germline V gene. The CDR3 runs 15 residues. The CDR3 here is CASSVGGGLDAEAFF. Written as DNA, the CDR3 is TGTGCCAGCAGCGTAGGCGGAGGTTTGGACGCTGAAGCTTTCTTT.

This clonotype was counted only a few times. The rearrangement links TRBV7-3 to TRBJ1-4; unclear D gene. V was cut by 1 base and J by 3 bases, with 9 bases left in between. This CDR3 is 15 amino acids long. The V gene's germline CDR1 is SGHTA and CDR2 FQGTGA. The CDR3 DNA sequence: TGTGCCAGCAGCTTAAACCCCGGACCTAATGAAAAACTGTTTTTT. Protein: CASSLNPGPNEKLFF.

Of note for this clonotype: An end of the junction differs from the germline gene, which may be a read error. V is TRBV30 and J is TRBJ2-3; D is perhaps TRBD1 or TRBD2 (5 bases each). CDR1 and CDR2 (germline): GTSNPN, SVGIG (reference sequence). The CDR3 contains 14 residues. The DNA of the CDR3 is TGTGCCAGGAGACCAGAGGGGTACACAGATACGCAGTATTTT. The encoded protein is CARRPEGYTDTQYF.

The chain carries TRBV28 and TRBJ2-3; 8 bases line up with TRBD2. V shed 1 base, J shed 1 base, and the junction held 10 bases outside the gene matches. Germline assignment: CDR1 MDHEN and CDR2 SYDVKM. CDR3 length: 18 amino acids. The CDR3 nucleotides read TGTGCCAGCAGTTTATTCATAGCGGGGATCATGGGCACAGATACGCAGTATTTT. This translates into CASSLFIAGIMGTDTQYF.

The chain recombines TRBV27 with TRBJ2-7, with a weak D call TRBD2 (7 bases). The CDR3 is 17 residues long. Trimming shortened V by 2 bases and J by 1 base, and 18 bases separated the two germline ends. The V gene's germline CDR1 is MNHEY and CDR2 SMNVEV (reference sequence). CDR3 loop: CASSLRGAGVGSYEQYF. The CDR3 nucleotides read TGTGCCAGCAGTTTACGGGGGGCGGGTGTCGGATCCTACGAGCAGTACTTC.

This clonotype came up many times. The CDR3 DNA is TGCGCCAGCAGCTTGGGTTTCGGGGCGAACACTGAAGCTTTCTTT. The encoded protein is CASSLGFGANTEAFF. The chain links TRBV5-1 to TRBJ1-1; D may be TRBD1 (5 bases). Trimming removed 0 bases at V and 1 base at J, with 10 bases between. Per germline, CDR1 SGHRS and CDR2 YFSETQ. The CDR3 has 15 residues. The full variable domain, with the rest looked up from reference TRBV5-1 and TRBJ1-1, is KAGVTQTPRYLIKTRGQQVTLSCSPISGHRSVSWYQQTPGQGLQFLFEYFSETQRNKGNFPGRFSGRQFSNSRSEMNVSTLELGDSALYLCASSLGFGANTEAFFGQGTRLTVV.

This clonotype was seen a single time. The junction departs from the called germline gene at one end, perhaps through a read error. V is TRBV6-1 and J is TRBJ2-2; the D is unclear. The germline V gene encodes CDR1 MNHNS and CDR2 SASEGT. This CDR3 has 15 amino acids. Here the CDR3 reads CASFMRPMNTEELFF. The DNA for the CDR3 is TGTGCCAGCTTTATGCGGCCGATGAACACCGAGGAGCTGTTTTTT.

Only a few counts were recorded for this clonotype. A much larger clone lies one base from this, so it may be a read error. V is TRBV27 and J is TRBJ2-2; no firm D call. The CDR3 runs 11 residues. Germline assignment: CDR1 MNHEY and CDR2 SMNVEV (reference sequence). V lost 7 bases to trimming and J lost 3 bases, with 3 bases between them. The chain's CDR3 is CASKHTGELFF. In DNA form, the CDR3 reads TGTGCCAGCAAACACACCGGGGAGCTGTTTTTT.

This clonotype has a handful of counts. A much more abundant neighbour one base away suggests this may be a read error. The rearrangement uses TRBV6-5 and TRBJ2-7; D is unresolved. V gave up 0 bases and J gave up 5 bases, with 2 bases separating them. This CDR3 has 11 residues. Germline V gene lookup returns CDR1 MNHEY and CDR2 SVGAGI. CDR3 sequence reads: CASSYSNEQYF. The CDR3, as DNA: TGTGCCAGCAGTTACTCGAACGAGCAGTACTTC.

This clonotype was recorded at least ten times. The chain uses TRBV27 and TRBJ2-3; D is uncertain. Looked up from germline, CDR1 is MNHEY and CDR2 is SMNVEV (reference sequence). The V and J ends lost 0 bases and 4 bases respectively, with 11 bases between them. This CDR3 region has 15 residues. DNA of the CDR3: TGTGCCAGCAGTTTATCCGTACTCGGTTCAGATACGCAGTATTTT. This encodes CASSLSVLGSDTQYF.

This clonotype was observed a handful of times. This rearrangement joins TRBV24-1 to TRBJ1-1; TRBD1 might be the D (6 bases). Germline CDR1 and CDR2: KGHDR and SFDVKD. This CDR3 has 16 amino acids. V shed 3 bases and J shed 4 bases, with 17 bases lying between them. CDR3 coding DNA: TGTGCCACCAGTGATCCTCCCCAAGGGGGTAGCACTGAAGCTTTCTTT. It translates to CATSDPPQGGSTEAFF.

This clonotype appeared many times. The chain uses TRBV3-1 and TRBJ1-6; D perhaps matches TRBD1 (6 bases). Trimming took 4 bases from V and 7 from J, leaving 14 bases between them. This CDR3 contains 15 residues. CDR1 is LGHDT and CDR2 is YNNKEL in the germline V gene (reference sequence). The CDR3 loop reads CASSPQGQTNSPLHF. CDR3 bases: TGTGCCAGCAGCCCCCAAGGACAGACCAATTCACCCCTCCACTTT.

This chain uses TRBV19 with TRBJ1-5, with 8 bases matching TRBD1. CDR1 and CDR2 (germline): LNHDA, SQIVND (reference sequence). The CDR3 has 13 residues. V gave up 6 bases and J gave up 7 bases; unmatched junction bases: 5. The CDR3 nucleotides read TGTGCCAGTAGGTACAGGGGGTTCCAGCCCCAGCATTTT. This gives the protein CASRYRGFQPQHF.

The chain is built from TRBV12-3 or TRBV12-4 and TRBJ1-6; 9 bases line up with TRBD1. The J segment lost 8 bases and the V segment lost 5 bases, leaving 4 bases of the junction unmatched. The CDR3 extends over 14 amino acids. CDR3: CASSLQGAYSPLHF. In DNA form, the CDR3 reads TGTGCCAGCAGTCTACAGGGGGCGTATTCACCCCTCCACTTT.

Many counts were recorded for this clonotype. The chain couples TRBV28 to TRBJ1-1; 8 bases align to TRBD1. Unmatched junction bases numbered 21, after V lost 10 bases and J lost 2 bases. Germline loops: CDR1 MDHEN, CDR2 SYDVKM. This CDR3 contains 18 residues. The CDR3 loop reads CAIHPRIWDRRQNTEAFF. CDR3 nucleotides: TGTGCCATACACCCCAGAATTTGGGACAGGCGACAAAACACTGAAGCTTTCTTT.

In this sample, this clonotype turned up a few times. This chain connects TRBV6-1 to TRBJ2-7; tentatively, D is TRBD1 or TRBD2 (5 bases each). CDR3 size: 14 residues. CDR1 and CDR2 (germline): MNHNS, SASEGT. V was pared by 4 bases and J by 5 bases, with 15 bases between. CDR3 nucleotide sequence: TGTGCCAGCAGTGTGCGGGCAGGGTTAGACGAGCAGTACTTC. Protein product: CASSVRAGLDEQYF.